This entry lists 22 T cell receptor beta chains sequenced from one sample in a study of regulatory T cells in long-lasting Graves disease. Time point in this sample: newly diagnosed GD, antithyroid drugs for less than 3 months. From RNA extracted from PBMCs, the TCR library was made. TCR beta libraries were built with iRepertoire HTBI primers and Arm-PCR of CDR3 regions. TCRdb passed the multiplex PCR reads through MiXCR, listing each CDR3 protein once. In the table there are roughly 500,000 distinct CDR3 sequences, around an eighth of which are singletons. This same sample was also taken into another study, of T cells in Graves' hyperthyroidism and ophthalmopathy.

Material: peripheral blood mononuclear cells (PBMCs), obtained at new diagnosis, from a patient treated with antithyroid drugs. The receptors here all came from a man aged 25-40 years with Graves disease.

Details on this clonotype: A much larger clone sits a single nucleotide away, making a read error possible. The CDR3 end shows no conserved phenylalanine or tryptophan, and so a read error is likely. This chain links TRBV29-1 with TRBJ2-1; possibly TRBD2 for D (5 bases). Germline V gene data show CDR1 as SQVTM and CDR2 as ANQGSEA. This CDR3 region has 11 residues. V dropped 8 bases and J dropped 10 bases, with 15 bases sitting between them. In DNA form, the CDR3 reads TGCAGCCCATCTTATGGACTGGAGCAGTTCCTC. Amino acid sequence: CSPSYGLEQFL.

This clonotype has a count of ten or more. The CDR3 DNA is TGTGCCATCAGTGATGGGATGCTCGGAGATACGCAGTATTTT. It translates to CAISDGMLGDTQYF. The chain couples TRBV10-3 to TRBJ2-3; D not certain. Germline values: CDR1 ENHRY, CDR2 SYGVKD. V dropped 3 bases and J dropped 5 bases, with 12 bases sitting between them. The CDR3 totals 14 residues.

This clonotype appeared many times. The chain joins TRBV6-1 to TRBJ2-7, with D perhaps TRBD1 (6 bases). This CDR3 contains 14 residues. The V gene lost 8 bases and the J gene lost 4 bases, with 18 bases spanning the gap. CDR1 and CDR2 (germline): MNHNS, SASEGT. The CDR3 DNA reads TGTGCCAGCCAAGTTTCACAGGGACAATACGAGCAGTACTTC. Residues: CASQVSQGQYEQYF.

This clonotype was detected ten times or more. The chain combines TRBV11-1 with TRBJ1-1; D remains unclear. This CDR3 region has 15 residues. Trimming took off 5 bases at V and 4 bases at J, with 17 bases between the two ends. Germline-derived CDR1 and CDR2 are SGHAT and FQDESV (reference sequence). The CDR3 spells CASSLRVRLFTEAFF. The CDR3 DNA follows: TGTGCCAGCAGCCTTCGGGTGAGGCTATTCACTGAAGCTTTCTTT.

Ten or more counts support this clonotype. The V gene is TRBV6-1, the J gene TRBJ2-4; 7 bases line up with TRBD2. This CDR3 has 16 amino acids. The germline V gene encodes CDR1 MNHNS and CDR2 SASEGT. V was clipped by 10 bases and J by 1 base; unmatched bases: 13. The CDR3 loop reads CATRGESFLAKNIQYF. The CDR3 DNA sequence: TGTGCCACCCGGGGGGAATCCTTCTTGGCCAAAAACATTCAGTACTTC.

This clonotype has at least ten counts. The gene calls are TRBV12-3 or TRBV12-4 and TRBJ2-5; 16 bases align to TRBD2. V lost 4 bases, J lost 4 bases, and 9 bases stayed unmatched. The CDR3 spans 18 residues. The CDR3: CASSSRGTSGRARETQYF. The CDR3 region has the DNA TGTGCCAGCAGTTCCCGCGGGACTAGCGGGAGGGCTAGAGAGACCCAGTACTTC.

This clonotype was counted ten times or more. J is TRBJ2-5 and V is TRBV29-1, with a weak D call TRBD1 (5 bases). This CDR3 is built from 13 residues. The ends were cut back, 3 bases at V and 1 base at J, with 9 bases in the middle. Germline CDR1 is SQVTM and CDR2 is ANQGSEA. The CDR3 region has the DNA TGCAGCGTTGATCTAGGGGTCCAAGAGACCCAGTACTTC. Encoded protein: CSVDLGVQETQYF.

On this clonotype itself: Compared with germline, one end of the junction differs, possibly owing to a read error. The chain is built from TRBV27 and TRBJ1-2; 7 positions match TRBD1. CDR3 length equals 15 residues. Per the germline V gene, CDR1 is MNHEY and CDR2 is SMNVEV (reference sequence). The CDR3 DNA reads TGTACCAGCAGTCCTAGGACAGGACCTAACTATGGCTACACCTTC. Translated, it gives CTSSPRTGPNYGYTF.

This clonotype has at least ten counts. The chain joins TRBV2 to TRBJ2-2; the match to TRBD2 covers 9 bases. The junction had 6 bases not matched to a gene; V was cut back by 0 bases and J by 1 base. There are 18 residues in the CDR3. From germline, CDR1 is SNHLY and CDR2 FYNNEI. The CDR3 is CASSEALAGYRNTGELFF. CDR3 nucleotide sequence: TGTGCCAGCAGTGAAGCCCTAGCGGGGTATCGGAACACCGGGGAGCTGTTTTTT.

This clonotype was detected many times. CDR3 sequence reads: CASSQGMRGAQPQHF. The CDR3 region has the DNA TGTGCCAGCAGCCAAGGAATGAGAGGGGCTCAGCCCCAGCATTTT. The chain employs TRBV3-1 and TRBJ1-5; tentatively, D is TRBD1 (5 bases). This CDR3 contains 15 residues. The germline V and J ends were trimmed by 1 base and 6 bases, with 13 bases remaining between them. Germline V gene lookup returns CDR1 LGHDT and CDR2 YNNKEL (reference sequence).

This clonotype is a singleton in its sample. This sequence joins TRBV19 and TRBJ1-1; no definite D call. CDR1 is LNHDA and CDR2 is SQIVND in the germline V gene (reference sequence). V was trimmed by 5 bases and J by 6 bases, leaving 13 bases between them. CDR3 length equals 13 residues. The CDR3 nucleotides read TGTGCCAGTAGTCTGGCCGGCTCGTCTGAAGCTTTCTTT. This translates into CASSLAGSSEAFF. The full variable domain, rest sourced from reference TRBV19 and TRBJ1-1, is DGGITQSPKYLFRKEGQNVTLSCEQNLNHDAMYWYRQDPGQGLRLIYYSQIVNDFQKGDIAEGYSVSREKKESFPLTVTSAQKNPTAFYLCASSLAGSSEAFFGQGTRLTVV.

The CDR3 coding sequence is TGTGCCAGCAGTACAAAGGGTACTAGCGGGAGCAGAAATGCGCAGTATTTT. It is translated as CASSTKGTSGSRNAQYF. The rearrangement uses TRBV6-1 and TRBJ2-3; 11 nucleotides align to TRBD2. V lost 5 bases and J lost 10; bases outside the gene matches: 17. This CDR3 has 17 amino acids. In germline, CDR1 is MNHNS, CDR2 SASEGT.

The rearrangement joins TRBV19 to TRBJ1-2; D is unresolved. The V gene lost 6 bases and the J gene lost 4 bases, with 12 bases spanning the gap. The CDR3 contains 13 residues. In germline, CDR1 is LNHDA, CDR2 SQIVND (reference sequence). The CDR3 sequence: CASSLAPLYGYTF. The DNA of the CDR3 is TGTGCCAGTAGCCTCGCCCCGCTCTATGGCTACACCTTC.

The chain links TRBV19 to TRBJ2-3; 15 positions match TRBD2. Per the germline V gene, CDR1 is LNHDA and CDR2 is SQIVND (reference sequence). The CDR3 totals 16 residues. The J segment lost 5 bases and the V segment lost 5 bases, leaving 5 bases of the junction unmatched. CDR3 bases: TGTGCCAGTAGTGTTGGACTAGCGGGAGGGCAAGATACGCAGTATTTT. This translates into CASSVGLAGGQDTQYF.

This clonotype was observed a handful of times. A much bigger clone sits one base away, suggesting this may be a read error. V gene TRBV29-1 combines with J gene TRBJ2-1, with 7 nucleotides matching TRBD1. V trimming: 8 bases; J trimming: 5 bases; junction bases outside the gene matches: 12. CDR1 is SQVTM and CDR2 is ANQGSEA in the germline V gene. This CDR3 spans 14 amino acids. The CDR3 coding sequence is TGCAGCATCGATGGTGCAGGGGGTGACAATGAGCAGTTCTTC. Translating gives CSIDGAGGDNEQFF.

This clonotype came up many times. The chain recombines TRBV7-9 with TRBJ2-5; TRBD1 is a possible D gene (6 bases). Germline V gene lookup returns CDR1 SEHNR and CDR2 FQNEAQ (reference sequence). The CDR3 extends over 13 amino acids. V lost 7 bases and J 5 bases, leaving 14 bases between the germline ends. CDR3 in amino acids: CASNLQRGETQYF. CDR3 in DNA: TGTGCCAGCAACCTGCAGAGGGGGGAGACCCAGTACTTC.

The chain couples TRBV29-1 to TRBJ1-2; D call uncertain. Trimming took 0 bases from V and 0 from J, leaving 11 bases between them. Germline CDR1 SQVTM, CDR2 ANQGSEA. The CDR3 runs 15 residues. The CDR3 region is CSVEDLSESNYGYTF. CDR3 bases: TGCAGCGTTGAAGATCTTTCGGAATCTAACTATGGCTACACCTTC.

This clonotype has at least ten counts. The rearrangement joins TRBV20-1 to TRBJ2-3, with D perhaps matching TRBD2 (5 bases). Trimming removed 7 bases at V and 7 bases at J, with 12 bases between. The CDR3 extends over 11 amino acids. Germline V gene sequence: CDR1 DFQATT, CDR2 SNEGSKA (reference sequence). CDR3 protein: CSGPIGNTQYF. The CDR3 DNA reads TGCAGTGGCCCCATCGGGAATACGCAGTATTTT.

This clonotype was observed a single time. The rearrangement uses TRBV29-1 and TRBJ2-3, with 11 bases identical to TRBD2. V was clipped by 0 bases and J by 4 bases; unmatched bases: 3. This CDR3 region has 15 residues. CDR1 is SQVTM and CDR2 is ANQGSEA in the germline V gene. Here the CDR3 DNA reads TGCAGCGTTGAAGATCTAGCGGGAGGTTCAGATACGCAGTATTTT. It specifies CSVEDLAGGSDTQYF.

This clonotype was seen at least ten times. The gene calls are TRBV15 and TRBJ2-3; possibly TRBD2 for D (7 bases). V was cut by 0 bases and J by 1 base, with 11 bases left in between. Germline CDR1 and CDR2: LNHNV and YYDKDF (reference sequence). This CDR3 contains 16 residues. The CDR3 protein is CATSRDRGAGTDTQYF. The CDR3 DNA follows: TGTGCCACCAGCAGAGATCGGGGGGCCGGCACAGATACGCAGTATTTT.

The chain uses TRBV9 and TRBJ1-3; the D is unclear. The CDR3 extends over 12 amino acids. V lost 3 bases and J lost 6, with 7 bases in between. Germline V CDR1 and CDR2: SGDLS, YYNGEE. The CDR3 here is CASSADVNTIYF. The CDR3 DNA reads TGTGCCAGCAGCGCCGACGTAAACACCATATATTTT.

In this sample, this clonotype turned up many times. This chain joins TRBV2 and TRBJ1-4, with D perhaps matching TRBD1 (5 bases). V gave up 9 bases and J gave up 7 bases, with 18 bases separating them. This CDR3 region has 14 residues. Germline CDR1 and CDR2: SNHLY and FYNNEI. The CDR3 nucleotides read TGTGCCAGTTGGCGGGGACCCACGGGTGAAAAACTGTTTTTT. Encoded protein: CASWRGPTGEKLFF.